The clone carrying this T cell receptor (beta chain) was observed at least ten times. This specimen belongs to a study of response to subunit inactivated influenza vaccine. TCRdb reanalysed the RT-PCR reads using MiXCR and keeps one entry per CDR3 protein. Altogether 600,000 to 850,000 distinct CDR3 sequences are present, around 15% being singletons, with the ten largest covering 7.6%. CDR3 length: 13 amino acids. From germline, CDR1 is SGHRS and CDR2 YFSETQ. V was clipped by 0 bases and J by 3 bases, with 5 bases between them. The chain joins TRBV5-1 to TRBJ2-3; D is ambiguous. Here the sequenced sample was PBMCs from blood, taken 14 to 15 days before vaccination. The receptor comes from a man aged 45-65 years who received an inactivated influenza vaccine. The CDR3 DNA sequence: TGCGCCAGCAGCTTGGGGGCTACAGATACGCAGTATTTT. Its translation: CASSLGATDTQYF.